The clone carrying this T cell receptor (beta chain) has a count of ten or more. Preparing the TCRbeta library involved the use of unique molecular identifiers. TCRdb recomputed calls from the PCR reads with MiXCR, one row per CDR3 protein. The profile shows hundreds of thousands of distinct CDR3 sequences, about 9.9% of them singletons. The sample originates from a study of T-cell reconstitution after alpha-beta-depleted transplantation in children. The CDR3 totals 15 residues. In germline, CDR1 is SGHRS, CDR2 YFSETQ. With 4 bases removed from V and 2 bases from J, the gap between germline ends came to 16 bases.

Sequencing was performed on peripheral blood, taken 180 days after TCRalphabeta/CD19-depleted stem cell transplant. The TCR comes from a male patient aged 2-15 years who had a stem cell transplant for chronic granulomatous disease, so the T cells may come from the graft donor. The rearrangement joins TRBV5-1 to TRBJ2-7, with D tentatively TRBD1 (6 bases). Here the CDR3 reads CASSPEFRGPYEQYF. The CDR3 DNA reads TGCGCCAGCAGCCCGGAGTTCAGGGGTCCCTACGAGCAGTACTTC. Together with reference TRBV5-1 and TRBJ2-7, the CDR3 gives the full variable domain: KAGVTQTPRYLIKTRGQQVTLSCSPISGHRSVSWYQQTPGQGLQFLFEYFSETQRNKGNFPGRFSGRQFSNSRSEMNVSTLELGDSALYLCASSPEFRGPYEQYFGPGTRLTVT.